One and the same sample provided the 29 T cell receptor beta chains below, sequenced in a study of spatial heterogeneity in lung cancer. Study-level points and caveats: Counts of expanded intratumoral alpha and beta TCRs tracked tumor mutation counts.

For these receptors, no antigen is known. Indicated time point: sample taken at primary tumor resection. TCRdb fed the 5' RACE reads into MiXCR, producing one record per CDR3 protein. The data hold over 5,000 distinct CDR3 sequences, with roughly 7.8% observed a single time. The sequencing used lung tumor tissue, collected at surgery. Receptor source: a female donor with early-stage non-small cell lung cancer.

This clonotype was detected only a few times. The J gene is TRBJ2-1, the V gene TRBV7-2; D might be TRBD2 (5 bases). The CDR3 runs 15 residues. Germline CDR1 is SGHTA and CDR2 is FQGNSA. With 1 base removed from V and 3 bases from J, the gap between germline ends came to 10 bases. Written as DNA, the CDR3 is TGTGCCAGCAGCTTAGAAGCGGAAGTCTACAATGAGCAGTTCTTC. This gives the protein CASSLEAEVYNEQFF.

This clonotype was picked up a small number of times. In DNA form, the CDR3 reads TGTGCCACCAGCCATGGGGACAGGGTGGACGAGCAGTACTTC. Its protein is CATSHGDRVDEQYF. The genes are TRBV15 and TRBJ2-7, with 9 bases identical to TRBD1. The CDR3 extends over 14 amino acids. V trimming: 5 bases; J trimming: 5 bases; junction bases outside the gene matches: 7. Per the germline V gene, CDR1 is LNHNV and CDR2 is YYDKDF (reference sequence).

This clonotype was picked up many times. Compared with germline, one end of the junction differs, possibly owing to a read error. The chain joins TRBV5-4 to TRBJ2-2; TRBD2 might be the D (5 bases). The germline V gene encodes CDR1 SGHNT and CDR2 YYREEE (reference sequence). This CDR3 contains 16 residues. Written as DNA, the CDR3 is TGTGCCAGCACCTTGGACTTAGCCGCGAACACCGGGGAGCTGTTTTTT. Translated, it gives CASTLDLAANTGELFF. The full variable domain, in which reference TRBV5-4 and TRBJ2-2 provide the parts outside the CDR3, is ETGVTQSPTHLIKTRGQQVTLRCSSQSGHNTVSWYQQALGQGPQFIFQYYREEENGRGNFPPRFSGLQFPNYSSELNVNALELDDSALYLCASTLDLAANTGELFFGEGSRLTVL.

Judged by abundance, this clonotype is medium-sized. The chain joins TRBV11-2 to TRBJ2-3; D is unclear. In germline, CDR1 is SGHAT, CDR2 FQNNGV. This CDR3 is 13 amino acids long. V shed 1 base and J shed 9 bases, with 11 bases lying between them. This chain's CDR3 is CASSLGRVRTQYF. For the CDR3, the DNA is TGTGCCAGCAGCTTAGGTCGGGTCCGGACGCAGTATTTT.

This clonotype was counted between two and nine times. The chain combines TRBV7-9 with TRBJ2-3; D possibly corresponds to TRBD1 (6 bases). V gave up 2 bases and J gave up 0 bases, with 9 bases separating them. CDR3 length equals 15 residues. Germline V gene lookup returns CDR1 SEHNR and CDR2 FQNEAQ (reference sequence). The CDR3 here is CASSLQGSSTDTQYF. DNA for the CDR3: TGTGCCAGCAGCTTACAGGGGTCGAGCACAGATACGCAGTATTTT.

This clonotype was counted a few times. The chain has TRBV21-1 and TRBJ1-2; the table's TRBD1 call for D was not verified on the DNA. TRBV21-1 is a recognized pseudogene. The CDR3 spans 12 residues. In DNA, the CDR3 is TGTGCCAGTTCAGACAGAGACTATGGCTACACCTTC. Its protein product is CASSDRDYGYTF.

By sample fraction, this clonotype is medium-sized. The chain is built from TRBV18 and TRBJ2-1; TRBD1 aligns across 8 bases. J lost 9 bases, V lost 1 base, and 5 bases had no gene match. CDR3 length equals 14 residues. CDR1 and CDR2 (germline): KGHSH, LQKENI. This CDR3 reads CASSPRTGSIEQFF. The CDR3 DNA follows: TGTGCCAGCTCACCACGGACAGGGTCTATTGAGCAGTTCTTC.

This clonotype was detected many times. J is TRBJ2-2 and V is TRBV10-1; the D gene is possibly TRBD1 (6 bases). The V gene lost 6 bases and the J gene lost 2 bases, with 10 bases spanning the gap. Germline CDR1 and CDR2: WNHNN and SYGVQD (reference sequence). This CDR3 spans 14 amino acids. The CDR3, as DNA: TGCGCCAGCAGCCGGGACACTAACACCGGGGAGCTGTTTTTT. Residues: CASSRDTNTGELFF.

CDR3 amino acids: CASSLRDYGYTF. The DNA of the CDR3 is TGTGCCAGCAGCTTAAGAGATTATGGCTACACCTTC. The rearrangement links TRBV7-2 to TRBJ1-2; D not resolved. The CDR3 length is 12 residues. V was clipped by 2 bases and J by 5 bases, with 6 bases between them. In germline, CDR1 is SGHTA, CDR2 FQGNSA. Drawing the rest from reference TRBV7-2 and TRBJ1-2, the complete variable domain is GAGVSQSPSNKVTEKGKDVELRCDPISGHTALYWYRQSLGQGLEFLIYFQGNSAPDKSGLPSDRFSAERTGGSVSTLTIQRTQQEDSAVYLCASSLRDYGYTFGSGTRLTVV.

In its sample, this clonotype is medium-sized. The J gene is TRBJ2-7, the V gene TRBV4-2, with 8 positions matching TRBD2. CDR1 is LGHNA and CDR2 is YNFKEQ in the germline V gene. The CDR3 runs 16 residues. V shed 4 bases and J 2 bases; nucleotides not matched to a gene: 10. The CDR3 coding sequence is TGTGCCAGCAGCCTCCAACTAGCGGTGCCCACCTACGAGCAGTACTTC. Its translation: CASSLQLAVPTYEQYF.

By proportion, this clonotype is medium-sized. The V gene is TRBV20-1, the J gene TRBJ2-1; D not certain. The CDR3 spans 14 residues. The V gene's germline CDR1 is DFQATT and CDR2 SNEGSKA (reference sequence). The V end was cut by 5 bases, the J end by 4 bases, with 15 bases between. This CDR3 is CSARAYDFYNEQFF. For the CDR3, the DNA is TGCAGTGCTCGGGCCTATGACTTTTACAATGAGCAGTTCTTC.

Many counts were recorded for this clonotype. The chain joins TRBV12-3 or TRBV12-4 to TRBJ1-1; a weak D match, TRBD1 (6 bases). V gave up 5 bases and J gave up 6 bases, with 19 bases separating them. The CDR3 has 15 amino acids. The CDR3 loop reads CASSQRTGQYAEAFF. CDR3 bases: TGTGCCAGCAGTCAGAGAACAGGACAGTATGCTGAAGCTTTCTTT.

This clonotype was recorded at least ten times. This chain connects TRBV6-2 or TRBV6-3 to TRBJ2-2, with 8 positions matching TRBD2. The CDR3 has 17 amino acids. The V gene's germline CDR1 is MNHEY and CDR2 SVGEGT. V gave up 6 bases and J gave up 3 bases; unmatched junction bases: 12. The CDR3 loop reads CASRGTSGYLYTGELFF. Written as DNA, the CDR3 is TGTGCCAGCAGGGGGACTAGTGGGTATCTTTACACCGGGGAGCTGTTTTTT.

In this sample, this clonotype turned up many times. The chain links TRBV7-3 to TRBJ2-7; 7 bases agree with TRBD2. After removal of 2 bases from V and 2 bases from J, the junction contained 6 bases not matched to a gene. Germline CDR1 SGHTA, CDR2 FQGTGA. The CDR3 runs 15 residues. The CDR3 DNA reads TGTGCCAGCAGCTTAGAGCAGGGAGGGGCCTACGAGCAGTACTTC. This translates into CASSLEQGGAYEQYF.

This clonotype rates as medium-sized. V and J are TRBV7-2 and TRBJ2-7; TRBD2 matches at 7 bases. With V trimmed by 5 bases and J by 0 bases, 7 bases remained unmatched. The germline V gene has CDR1 SGHTA and CDR2 FQGNSA. The CDR3 has 15 amino acids. CDR3 protein: CASSNSGTTSYEQYF. The DNA for the CDR3 is TGTGCCAGCAGCAACTCCGGGACTACCTCCTACGAGCAGTACTTC. Using reference TRBV7-2 and TRBJ2-7 for the parts outside the CDR3, the full variable domain is GAGVSQSPSNKVTEKGKDVELRCDPISGHTALYWYRQSLGQGLEFLIYFQGNSAPDKSGLPSDRFSAERTGGSVSTLTIQRTQQEDSAVYLCASSNSGTTSYEQYFGPGTRLTVT.

Within the sample, this clonotype is medium-sized. V gene TRBV4-1 combines with J gene TRBJ1-2, with 12 bases fitting TRBD1. With V trimmed by 3 bases and J by 8 bases, 13 bases remained unmatched. The CDR3 extends over 17 amino acids. The germline gives CDR1 MGHRA, CDR2 YSYEKL. The CDR3 nucleotides read TGCGCCAGCAGCCAGGGACAGGGGGCAAGGTTATCCGTCGGCTACACCTTC. Its translation is CASSQGQGARLSVGYTF.

Relative to its sample, this clonotype is medium-sized. The CDR3 here is CASTRGGVYTEAFF. CDR3 in DNA: TGTGCCAGCACCCGAGGGGGGGTGTACACTGAAGCTTTCTTT. V gene TRBV6-5 combines with J gene TRBJ1-1, with D perhaps TRBD1 (6 bases). The CDR3 totals 14 residues. From germline, CDR1 is MNHEY and CDR2 SVGAGI. Between the trimmed V and J ends, which lost 7 bases and 3 bases, there was a span of 15 bases.

By share, this clonotype ranks as medium-sized. The V and J genes are TRBV27 and TRBJ1-1, with D tentatively TRBD1 (6 bases). V was trimmed by 1 base and J by 7 bases, leaving 10 bases between them. Germline V lookup: CDR1 MNHEY, CDR2 SMNVEV (reference sequence). This CDR3 spans 13 amino acids. The CDR3 loop is CASSLFGGHEAFF. For the CDR3, the DNA is TGTGCCAGCAGTTTATTTGGGGGCCATGAAGCTTTCTTT.

The chain employs TRBV19 and TRBJ2-7; 11 nucleotides line up with TRBD2. The CDR3 runs to 14 residues. Germline-derived CDR1 and CDR2 are LNHDA and SQIVND (reference sequence). After removal of 9 bases from V and 3 bases from J, the junction contained 7 bases not matched to a gene. CDR3 in DNA: TGTGCCAGCCGCGAGGGACTAGCGGACTACGAGCAGTACTTC. Protein sequence: CASREGLADYEQYF.

By proportion, this clonotype is medium-sized (0.01 to 0.1%). This chain links TRBV7-2 with TRBJ1-4, with no clear D. V was cut by 2 bases and J by 8 bases, with 3 bases left in between. Per germline, CDR1 SGHTA and CDR2 FQGNSA. The CDR3 loop spans 11 amino acids. The CDR3 sequence: CASSLREKLFF. The CDR3 coding sequence is TGTGCCAGCAGCTTAAGGGAAAAACTGTTTTTT.

Sample share makes this clonotype medium-sized. The chain uses TRBV4-1 and TRBJ2-5; a weak D match, TRBD2 (6 bases). V shed 0 bases and J shed 2 bases, with 13 bases lying between them. CDR3 length equals 16 residues. In germline, CDR1 is MGHRA, CDR2 YSYEKL. CDR3 sequence: CASSQEGGWQQETQYF. The CDR3 nucleotides read TGCGCCAGCAGCCAAGAGGGGGGATGGCAGCAAGAGACCCAGTACTTC.

This clonotype came up many times. J is TRBJ2-1 and V is TRBV28; 7 bases line up with TRBD2. Germline V lookup: CDR1 MDHEN, CDR2 SYDVKM. The CDR3 has 15 residues. V gave up 1 base and J gave up 4 bases; unmatched junction bases: 4. As DNA, the CDR3 is TGTGCCAGCAGTTTATCCCGGACTAGATACAATGAGCAGTTCTTC. Its protein product is CASSLSRTRYNEQFF.

At least ten counts were recorded for this clonotype. The genes are TRBV4-3 and TRBJ1-2; 10 bases agree with TRBD1. Trimming removed 7 bases from V and 0 bases from J; junction bases left unmatched: 2. Germline CDR1 is LGHNA and CDR2 is YSLEER. The CDR3 spans 14 residues. CDR3 in amino acids: CASKGQGTNYGYTF. Written as DNA, the CDR3 is TGCGCCAGCAAGGGACAGGGGACTAACTATGGCTACACCTTC.

By share, this clonotype ranks as medium-sized. The rearrangement links TRBV4-3 to TRBJ1-1, with 8 bases matching TRBD1. Losses at the gene ends were 1 base for V and 3 bases for J; bases not matched to a gene: 4. CDR1 is LGHNA, CDR2 YSLEER, per germline. The CDR3 runs 15 residues. The CDR3 DNA is TGCGCCAGCAGCCAAGTAACAGGGGGATACACTGAAGCTTTCTTT. Protein product: CASSQVTGGYTEAFF.

This clonotype was detected only a few times. The chain uses TRBV7-2 and TRBJ1-2; 7 nucleotides agree with TRBD1. The CDR3 has 14 residues. Unmatched junction bases numbered 5, after V lost 4 bases and J lost 3 bases. The germline V gene has CDR1 SGHTA and CDR2 FQGNSA. DNA of the CDR3: TGTGCCAGCAGCTCGGGACAGAGCTACTATGGCTACACCTTC. Its protein is CASSSGQSYYGYTF.

This clonotype was counted many times. The rearrangement joins TRBV6-2 or TRBV6-3 to TRBJ2-2; 12 nucleotides align to TRBD1. This CDR3 region has 18 residues. V lost 6 bases and J lost 5; bases outside the gene matches: 13. Looked up from germline, CDR1 is MNHEY and CDR2 is SVGEGT. CDR3 nucleotide sequence: TGTGCCAGCAGAAACCCGGGACAGGGGGCCCGGGGAACCGGGGAGCTGTTTTTT. This sequence encodes CASRNPGQGARGTGELFF.

This clonotype was counted at least ten times. V and J are TRBV5-1 and TRBJ1-2; perhaps TRBD1 as D (6 bases). V lost 4 bases, J lost 2 bases, and 9 bases lay in between. Germline CDR1 reads SGHRS; CDR2 reads YFSETQ. This CDR3 is built from 13 residues. In DNA, the CDR3 is TGCGCCAGCAGCACCACAGGGAACTATGGCTACACCTTC. Protein sequence: CASSTTGNYGYTF.

This clonotype was seen at least ten times. The genes are TRBV7-2 and TRBJ1-2; 7 bases map to TRBD1. CDR1 is SGHTA and CDR2 is FQGNSA in the germline V gene. CDR3 length equals 16 residues. Losses at the gene ends were 4 bases for V and 3 bases for J; bases not matched to a gene: 11. CDR3 in DNA: TGTGCCAGCAGCTCGGCGACAGGGACCTTTTACTATGGCTACACCTTC. The encoded protein is CASSSATGTFYYGYTF.

Sample share makes this clonotype medium-sized. The chain recombines TRBV11-3 with TRBJ2-1, with a weak D call TRBD2 (6 bases). CDR3 size: 15 residues. Trimming stripped 3 bases from V and 5 bases from J, with 14 bases between. The germline V gene encodes CDR1 SGHNT and CDR2 YENEEA. This CDR3 reads CASSFSRLDNNEQFF. The DNA for the CDR3 is TGTGCCAGCAGCTTTAGTCGACTAGACAACAATGAGCAGTTCTTC.